This entry describes one T cell receptor (beta chain). This specimen belongs to a study of blood T cell repertoires in COVID-19. Trimming stripped 0 bases from V and 4 bases from J, with 11 bases between. The CDR3 is made up of 15 amino acids. From germline, CDR1 is SGHDT and CDR2 YYEEEE. The assay was immunoSEQ multiplex PCR, and TCRdb's table has in-frame clones only and misses some. Of roughly 500,000 clones detected, roughly 90% appear once; the ten largest clones hold approximately 2%. The rearrangement uses TRBV5-6 and TRBJ1-5; a possible D gene is TRBD1 (5 bases). The sequence was obtained from a woman aged 40 to 50 who had recovered from COVID-19. The sequenced sample consisted of PBMCs or T cells enriched from blood (not recorded which). The CDR3 DNA reads TGTGCCAGCAGCTTGGCTGGGGGGTGGAATCAGCCCCAGCATTTT. Residues: CASSLAGGWNQPQHF.